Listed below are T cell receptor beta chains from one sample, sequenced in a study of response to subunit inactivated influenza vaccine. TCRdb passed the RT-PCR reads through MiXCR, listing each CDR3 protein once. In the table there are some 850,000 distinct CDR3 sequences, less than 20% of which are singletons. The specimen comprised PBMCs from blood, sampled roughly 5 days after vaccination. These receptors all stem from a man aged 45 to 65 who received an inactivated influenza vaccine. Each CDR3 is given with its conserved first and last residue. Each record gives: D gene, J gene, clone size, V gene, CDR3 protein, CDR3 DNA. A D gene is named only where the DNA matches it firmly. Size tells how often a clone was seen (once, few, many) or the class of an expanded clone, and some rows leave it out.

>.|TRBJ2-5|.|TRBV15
CATSREGRSLGETQYF
TGTGCCACCAGCAGAGAGGGGCGGAGCCTCGGAGAGACCCAGTACTTC
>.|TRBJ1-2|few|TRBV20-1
CSTEGGGRGGYTF
TGCAGTACTGAGGGAGGAGGGCGCGGAGGCTACACCTTC
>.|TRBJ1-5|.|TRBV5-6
CASQRGNQPQHF
TGTGCCAGCCAAAGGGGGAATCAGCCCCAGCATTTT
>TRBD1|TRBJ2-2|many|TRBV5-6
CASSQLRTGYNTGELFF
TGTGCCAGCAGTCAGCTCCGGACAGGGTACAACACCGGGGAGCTGTTTTTT
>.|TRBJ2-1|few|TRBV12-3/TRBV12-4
CASRTTNRRSSYNEQFF
TGTGCCAGCAGGACCACAAACAGGAGGAGCTCCTACAATGAGCAGTTCTTC
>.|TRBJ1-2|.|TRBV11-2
CASSQTALGGYTF
TGTGCCAGCAGCCAGACAGCCCTCGGAGGCTACACCTTC
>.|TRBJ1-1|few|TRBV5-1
CASSLAARGATEAFF
TGCGCCAGCAGCTTGGCCGCCAGGGGTGCGACTGAAGCTTTCTTT
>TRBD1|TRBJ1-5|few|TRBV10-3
CAISESGQSNQPQHF
TGTGCCATCAGTGAGTCGGGACAGAGCAATCAGCCCCAGCATTTT
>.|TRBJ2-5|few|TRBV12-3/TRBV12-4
CASRSPSLETQYF
TGTGCCAGCAGGAGCCCTAGTCTGGAGACCCAGTACTTC
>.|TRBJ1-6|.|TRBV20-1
CSARPGPYNSPLHF
TGCAGTGCTAGACCGGGACCGTATAATTCACCCCTCCACTTT
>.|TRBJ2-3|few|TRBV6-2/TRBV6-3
CASRGNEEADTQYF
TGTGCCAGCAGGGGAAACGAAGAGGCAGATACGCAGTATTTT
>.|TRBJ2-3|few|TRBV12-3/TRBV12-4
CATRLGTGTDTQYF
TGTGCCACCCGACTGGGGACGGGTACAGATACGCAGTATTTT
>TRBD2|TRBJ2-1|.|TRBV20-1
CSALMWEGKHNEQFF
TGCAGTGCTCTGATGTGGGAGGGTAAGCACAATGAGCAGTTCTTC
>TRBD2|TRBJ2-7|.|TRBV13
CASSLGTSGRALGYEQYF
TGTGCCAGCAGCTTAGGGACTAGCGGGAGGGCCCTCGGCTACGAGCAGTACTTC
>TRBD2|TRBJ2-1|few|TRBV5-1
CASSGTSVHNEQFF
TGCGCCAGCTCAGGGACTAGCGTCCACAATGAGCAGTTCTTC
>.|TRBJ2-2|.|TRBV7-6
CASSLALRGRATGELFF
TGTGCCAGCAGCTTAGCGCTGAGGGGCAGGGCAACCGGGGAGCTGTTTTTT
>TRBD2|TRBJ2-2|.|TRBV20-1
CSARDLGGGNTGELFF
TGCAGTGCTAGAGATCTAGGCGGGGGGAACACCGGGGAGCTGTTTTTT
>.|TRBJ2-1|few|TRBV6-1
CASRVASYNEQFF
TGTGCCAGCAGAGTGGCCTCCTACAATGAGCAGTTCTTC
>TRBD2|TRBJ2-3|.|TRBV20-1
CSSNPGIAGGPADTQYF
TGCAGTAGCAACCCAGGAATAGCGGGAGGGCCAGCAGATACGCAGTATTTT
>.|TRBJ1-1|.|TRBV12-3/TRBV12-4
CASRGDNTRSEAFF
TGTGCCAGCAGAGGCGACAATACAAGATCAGAAGCTTTCTTT
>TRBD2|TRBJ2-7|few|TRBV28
CASRASGRAGEQYF
TGTGCCAGCAGGGCTAGCGGGAGAGCCGGCGAGCAGTACTTC
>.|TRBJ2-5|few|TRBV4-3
CASSQVVSTGAQYF
TGCGCCAGCAGCCAAGTCGTCAGCACTGGGGCCCAGTACTTC
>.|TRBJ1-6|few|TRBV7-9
CASSSVSSSPLHF
TGTGCCAGCAGCTCCGTTAGTTCTTCACCCCTCCACTTT
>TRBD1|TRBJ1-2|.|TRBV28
CANRDSTNYGYTF
TGTGCCAACCGGGACAGCACTAACTATGGCTACACCTTC
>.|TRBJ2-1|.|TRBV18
CASSPRSGFDEQFF
TGTGCCAGCTCACCACGGTCAGGGTTCGATGAGCAGTTCTTC
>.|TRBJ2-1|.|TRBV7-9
CASSFNTNEQFF
TGTGCCAGCAGCTTTAATACCAATGAGCAGTTCTTC
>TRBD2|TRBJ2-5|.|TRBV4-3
CASSQGLAGEGETQYF
TGCGCCAGCAGCCAGGGACTAGCGGGAGAAGGAGAGACCCAGTACTTC
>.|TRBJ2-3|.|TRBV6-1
CASSSGGALDTQYF
TGTGCCAGCAGCTCCGGCGGGGCCCTAGATACGCAGTATTTT
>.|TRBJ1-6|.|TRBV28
CASREVNSPLHF
TGTGCCAGCAGGGAAGTGAATTCACCCCTCCACTTT
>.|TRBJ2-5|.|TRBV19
CASSATLIETQYF
TGTGCCAGTAGCGCGACCTTAATAGAGACCCAGTACTTC
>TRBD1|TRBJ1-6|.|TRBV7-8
CASRSRQGSPLHF
TGTGCCAGCAGGTCCCGACAGGGTTCACCCCTCCACTTT
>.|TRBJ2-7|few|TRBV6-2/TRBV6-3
CASSYGAGVMRSYEQYF
TGTGCCAGCAGTTACGGGGCAGGGGTCATGAGGTCCTACGAGCAGTACTTC
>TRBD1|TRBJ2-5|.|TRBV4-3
CASSQVTGGKETQYF
TGCGCCAGCAGCCAAGTGACAGGGGGTAAAGAGACCCAGTACTTC
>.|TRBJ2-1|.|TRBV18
CASSLNRDSKIDEQFF
TGTGCCAGCTCCCTAAACCGGGACTCGAAAATCGATGAGCAGTTCTTC
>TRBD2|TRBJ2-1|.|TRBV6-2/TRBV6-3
CASRYLLAGERDEQFF
TGTGCCAGCAGATACCTCCTAGCGGGGGAAAGGGATGAGCAGTTCTTC
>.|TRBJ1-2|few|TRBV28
CASSRAEDNYGYTF
TGTGCCAGCAGTCGGGCAGAAGATAACTATGGCTACACCTTC
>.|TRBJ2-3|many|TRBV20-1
CSARSRLSTDTQYF
TGCAGTGCTAGAAGTCGACTAAGCACAGATACGCAGTATTTT
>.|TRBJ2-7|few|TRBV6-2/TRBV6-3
CASSSLFRPYEQYF
TGTGCCAGCAGTTCCCTTTTTCGTCCCTACGAGCAGTACTTC
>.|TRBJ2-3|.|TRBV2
CASSSYGGALTDTQYF
TGTGCCAGCAGTAGCTACGGTGGGGCCCTCACAGATACGCAGTATTTT
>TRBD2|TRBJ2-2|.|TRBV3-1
CASSQVLLAGATGELFF
TGTGCCAGCAGCCAAGTTCTGCTAGCGGGAGCCACCGGGGAGCTGTTTTTT
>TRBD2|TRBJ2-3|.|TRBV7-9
CASSLGASGSADTQYF
TGTGCCAGCAGCTTAGGGGCTAGCGGGAGTGCAGATACGCAGTATTTT
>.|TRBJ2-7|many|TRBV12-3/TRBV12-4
CASGQSSYEQYF
TGTGCCAGTGGACAGAGCTCCTACGAGCAGTACTTC
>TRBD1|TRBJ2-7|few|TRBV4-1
CASSPIIGGRTGGSYEQYF
TGCGCCAGCAGCCCTATTATAGGAGGCCGGACAGGAGGCTCCTACGAGCAGTACTTC
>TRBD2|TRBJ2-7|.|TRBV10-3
CAIGTNYEQYF
TGTGCCATTGGGACTAACTACGAGCAGTACTTC
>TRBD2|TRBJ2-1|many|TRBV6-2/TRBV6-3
CAIGRGSSYNEQFF
TGTGCCATCGGGAGGGGGAGCTCCTACAATGAGCAGTTCTTC
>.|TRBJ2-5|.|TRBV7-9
CASSPQDRTQETQYF
TGTGCCAGCAGCCCCCAGGACAGAACACAAGAGACCCAGTACTTC
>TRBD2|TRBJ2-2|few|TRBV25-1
CASSMGIAGLFSGELFF
TGTGCCAGCAGTATGGGGATAGCGGGACTTTTTTCCGGGGAGCTGTTTTTT
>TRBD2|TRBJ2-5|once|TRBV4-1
CASSLRPRGVETQYF
TGCGCCAGCAGCCTCAGGCCCCGGGGGGTAGAGACCCAGTACTTC
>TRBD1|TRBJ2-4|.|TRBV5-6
CASSSTGQGIIENIQYF
TGTGCCAGCAGCTCCACCGGACAGGGGATAATCGAAAACATTCAGTACTTC
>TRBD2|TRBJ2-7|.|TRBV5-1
CASSPGLASPYEQYF
TGCGCCAGCAGCCCTGGACTAGCGAGTCCCTACGAGCAGTACTTC
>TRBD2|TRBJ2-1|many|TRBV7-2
CASSGRLASSYNEQFF
TGTGCCAGCAGCGGGAGACTAGCCAGCTCCTACAATGAGCAGTTCTTC
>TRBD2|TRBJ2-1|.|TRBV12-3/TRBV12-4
CASRLRLAGGLPEQFF
TGTGCCAGCAGGCTTAGACTAGCGGGGGGGCTTCCTGAGCAGTTCTTC
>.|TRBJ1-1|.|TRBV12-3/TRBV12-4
CASSPSGFLAFF
TGTGCCAGCAGCCCCTCGGGTTTTTTAGCTTTCTTT
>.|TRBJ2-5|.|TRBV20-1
CSARGEGPRPETQYF
TGCAGTGCTAGAGGCGAGGGCCCTCGTCCAGAGACCCAGTACTTC
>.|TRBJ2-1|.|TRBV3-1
CATSEGSEQFF
TGTGCCACTTCGGAGGGGTCGGAGCAGTTCTTC
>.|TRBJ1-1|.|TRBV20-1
CSVRGGGGVAEAFF
TGCAGTGTTAGAGGGGGGGGCGGAGTAGCTGAAGCTTTCTTT
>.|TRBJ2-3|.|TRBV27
CASSPGTLQGDTQYF
TGTGCCAGCAGTCCAGGGACACTCCAGGGGGATACGCAGTATTTT